Listed here are 17 T cell receptor beta chains from one sample, sequenced in a study of blood T cell repertoires in COVID-19. This table comes from immunoSEQ multiplex PCR, and its TCRdb copy is limited to in-frame clones, with some not included. This sample has fewer than 250,000 clones; around 84% occur once, and the top ten carry about 20%. Sequencing input: peripheral blood. These receptors all stem from a human donor in a cohort sampled during active COVID-19.

The V and J genes are TRBV7-2 and TRBJ2-7; 7 positions match TRBD2. Germline values: CDR1 SGHTA, CDR2 FQGNSA. The CDR3 has 14 residues. Losses at the gene ends were 1 base for V and 6 bases for J; bases not matched to a gene: 6. CDR3 coding DNA: TGTGCCAGCAGCTTAGTGGCGGGAGAGGGCGAGCAGTACTTC. Translation gives CASSLVAGEGEQYF.

In DNA, the CDR3 is TGTGCCAGCAGCCTCGACAGGGGCTCCTCCACAGATACGCAGTATTTT. Its translation: CASSLDRGSSTDTQYF. The chain carries TRBV9 and TRBJ2-3; 8 bases map to TRBD1. The CDR3 is made up of 16 amino acids. Trimming at V came to 4 bases and at J to 2 bases, leaving 9 bases not matched to a gene. In germline, CDR1 is SGDLS, CDR2 YYNGEE.

DNA for the CDR3: TGTGCCAGCAGTTTCGGGACCGGGGAGCTGTTTTTT. Its translation is CASSFGTGELFF. The gene calls are TRBV27 and TRBJ2-2; D is uncertain. CDR3 length equals 12 residues. The germline CDR1 and CDR2 sequences are MNHEY and SMNVEV (reference sequence). V gave up 3 bases and J gave up 5 bases, with 4 bases separating them.

As concerns this clone: Different DNA sequences within this sample yield the same CDR3. V gene TRBV27 combines with J gene TRBJ1-4; D call uncertain. V lost 8 bases to trimming and J lost 5 bases, with 15 bases between them. The CDR3 extends over 14 amino acids. Looked up from germline, CDR1 is MNHEY and CDR2 is SMNVEV (reference sequence). The CDR3 DNA follows: TGTGCCAGCGGTCTTTGGGCAGTGAATGAAAAACTGTTTTTT. It is translated as CASGLWAVNEKLFF. The full variable domain, in which reference TRBV27 and TRBJ1-4 provide the parts outside the CDR3, is EAQVTQNPRYLITVTGKKLTVTCSQNMNHEYMSWYRQDPGLGLRQIYYSMNVEVTDKGDVPEGYKVSRKEKRNFPLILESPSPNQTSLYFCASGLWAVNEKLFFGSGTQLSVL.

The chain carries TRBV27 and TRBJ2-1, with a tentative D call TRBD1 (6 bases). V was pared by 6 bases and J by 6 bases, with 12 bases between. Germline CDR1 is MNHEY and CDR2 is SMNVEV (reference sequence). The CDR3 consists of 13 residues. CDR3 DNA: TGTGCCAGCAGGAAAACAGGGTCCAATGAGCAGTTCTTC. The encoded protein is CASRKTGSNEQFF.

The chain links TRBV29-1 to TRBJ2-1, with 11 nucleotides matching TRBD2. This CDR3 is 15 amino acids long. With V trimmed by 3 bases and J by 8 bases, 9 bases remained unmatched. Germline loops: CDR1 SQVTM, CDR2 ANQGSEA. The CDR3 DNA reads TGCAGCGTTGAGGGGTTAGCGGGAGGGCCGTATGAGCAGTTCTTC. Its translation is CSVEGLAGGPYEQFF.

The chain combines TRBV5-1 with TRBJ2-1; a weak D match, TRBD2 (6 bases). Germline-derived CDR1 and CDR2 are SGHRS and YFSETQ. Trimming shortened V by 1 base and J by 7 bases, and 15 bases separated the two germline ends. The CDR3 runs to 15 residues. As DNA, the CDR3 is TGCGCCAGCAGCTTGTCGACGGGGGAGGTGAATGAGCAGTTCTTC. Translating it yields CASSLSTGEVNEQFF.

The chain carries TRBV5-5 and TRBJ1-2; 9 positions match TRBD1. Unmatched junction bases numbered 2, after V lost 0 bases and J lost 2 bases. The germline CDR1 and CDR2 sequences are SGHKS and YYEKEE (reference sequence). There are 15 residues in the CDR3. The CDR3 spells CASSLAGTGNYGYTF. CDR3 nucleotide sequence: TGTGCCAGCAGCTTGGCCGGGACAGGGAACTATGGCTACACCTTC.

About this clone itself: Other DNA sequences in the sample encode the same CDR3. The V call is TRBV5-1, the J call TRBJ1-1, with D possibly matching TRBD1 (6 bases). The V end lost 3 bases, the J end lost 0 bases, and 9 bases lay between the germline ends. This CDR3 has 14 residues. Germline CDR1 and CDR2: SGHRS and YFSETQ. The CDR3 protein is CASSSGQLNTEAFF. The DNA for the CDR3 is TGCGCCAGCAGCTCGGGACAATTGAACACTGAAGCTTTCTTT. Supplemented by reference TRBV5-1 and TRBJ1-1, the full variable domain reads KAGVTQTPRYLIKTRGQQVTLSCSPISGHRSVSWYQQTPGQGLQFLFEYFSETQRNKGNFPGRFSGRQFSNSRSEMNVSTLELGDSALYLCASSSGQLNTEAFFGQGTRLTVV.

The CDR3 region is CAWNGGYNGYTF. The CDR3 DNA reads TGTGCCTGGAACGGGGGATACAATGGCTACACCTTC. The gene calls are TRBV30 and TRBJ1-2, with a weak D call TRBD1 (5 bases). Germline values: CDR1 GTSNPN, CDR2 SVGIG (reference sequence). V dropped 4 bases and J dropped 6 bases, with 12 bases sitting between them. CDR3 length equals 12 residues.

This chain uses TRBV19 with TRBJ1-2, with D tentatively TRBD1 (5 bases). This CDR3 is 15 amino acids long. CDR1 is LNHDA, CDR2 SQIVND, per germline (reference sequence). The V end was cut by 5 bases, the J end by 6 bases, with 19 bases between. CDR3 nucleotides: TGTGCCAGTAGTGCCCCCCCCGCCCAGGGCAATGGCTACACCTTC. Translated: CASSAPPAQGNGYTF.

This clone was observed a single time. The chain employs TRBV6-1 and TRBJ2-3; D might be TRBD2 (6 bases). The germline V gene has CDR1 MNHNS and CDR2 SASEGT. Trimming took 4 bases from V and 0 from J, leaving 17 bases between them. The CDR3 spans 17 residues. The CDR3 region is CASSAARLVSSTDTQYF. The CDR3 bases are TGTGCCAGCAGTGCCGCCCGACTAGTATCGAGCACAGATACGCAGTATTTT.

J is TRBJ1-2 and V is TRBV29-1, with a possible D match to TRBD1 (5 bases). Trimming stripped 2 bases from V and 5 bases from J, with 6 bases between. There are 11 residues in the CDR3. Germline-derived CDR1 and CDR2 are SQVTM and ANQGSEA. In nucleotides, the CDR3 is TGCAGCGTTGAAAGACAGTATGGCTACACCTTC. Its translation: CSVERQYGYTF. Complete variable domain (other parts from reference TRBV29-1 and TRBJ1-2): SAVISQKPSRDICQRGTSLTIQCQVDSQVTMMFWYRQQPGQSLTLIATANQGSEATYESGFVIDKFPISRPNLTFSTLTVSNMSPEDSSIYLCSVERQYGYTFGSGTRLTVV.

The rearrangement links TRBV6-5 to TRBJ2-7; TRBD1 matches 7 bases. Germline values: CDR1 MNHEY, CDR2 SVGAGI. With 5 bases clipped from V and 3 bases from J, the junction kept 7 bases outside the gene matches. This CDR3 region has 14 residues. The CDR3 reads CASSKDRTNYEQYF. The CDR3 region has the DNA TGTGCCAGCAGTAAGGACAGGACGAACTACGAGCAGTACTTC.

Comments on this clone: Other DNA sequences in the sample encode the same CDR3. The chain links TRBV28 to TRBJ2-7; D remains unclear. Germline V gives CDR1 MDHEN, CDR2 SYDVKM. The ends were cut back, 6 bases at V and 3 bases at J, with 6 bases in the middle. The length of the CDR3 is 11 residues. This CDR3 reads CASSSFYEQYF. CDR3 coding DNA: TGTGCCAGCAGCTCCTTCTACGAGCAGTACTTC.

This rearrangement joins TRBV7-9 to TRBJ2-2; no clear D. The CDR3 loop spans 14 amino acids. Germline CDR1 SEHNR, CDR2 FQNEAQ (reference sequence). V lost 2 bases and J 4 bases, leaving 8 bases between the germline ends. The CDR3, as DNA: TGTGCCAGCAGCTTAATCTCTGTCACCGGGGAGCTGTTTTTT. It specifies CASSLISVTGELFF.

The genes are TRBV4-2 and TRBJ2-3; 9 bases match TRBD2. J was trimmed by 8 bases and V by 1 base; bases with no gene match: 16. This CDR3 comprises 18 residues. Germline values: CDR1 LGHNA, CDR2 YNFKEQ. The CDR3 spells CASSQVPFGREGRGTQYF. In DNA, the CDR3 is TGTGCCAGCAGCCAAGTCCCTTTTGGGCGGGAGGGCCGCGGTACGCAGTATTTT.